This entry lists 21 T cell receptor beta chains sequenced from one sample in a study of T-cell memory formation after mild COVID-19. TCRdb ran MiXCR on the 5' RACE reads and lists one entry per CDR3 protein. The data hold some 210,000 distinct CDR3 sequences, with roughly 10% observed a single time. The sequenced sample was PBMCs or a T cell subset sorted from them (not recorded which). These TCRs come from a young man who had mild COVID-19 (a few samples of this study predate the infection). Cell type and time point are not known.

This clonotype was seen only a few times. The chain recombines TRBV5-1 with TRBJ2-1; D may correspond to TRBD1 or TRBD2 (6 bases each). With 0 bases removed from V and 3 bases from J, the gap between germline ends came to 13 bases. The germline gives CDR1 SGHRS, CDR2 YFSETQ. The CDR3 totals 16 residues. DNA of the CDR3: TGCGCCAGCAGCTTGGATTCGGGGGCCGTCTACAATGAGCAGTTCTTC. This sequence encodes CASSLDSGAVYNEQFF.

The J gene is TRBJ2-2, the V gene TRBV11-3, with 11 bases matching TRBD2. J was trimmed by 6 bases and V by 2 bases; bases with no gene match: 2. The V gene's germline CDR1 is SGHNT and CDR2 YENEEA. The CDR3 totals 15 residues. CDR3 sequence reads: CASSLTSGGPGELFF. The CDR3 DNA follows: TGTGCCAGCAGCTTAACTAGCGGGGGACCCGGGGAGCTGTTTTTT.

In this sample, this clonotype turned up a few times. The chain links TRBV5-1 to TRBJ2-4, with D unclear. This CDR3 has 14 residues. V gave up 1 base and J gave up 4 bases, with 9 bases separating them. Germline assignment: CDR1 SGHRS and CDR2 YFSETQ. For the CDR3, the DNA is TGCGCCAGCAGCTTGTCGGCAGATAAAAACATTCAGTACTTC. This codes for CASSLSADKNIQYF.

This clonotype was picked up a small number of times. The rearrangement uses TRBV14 and TRBJ2-3, with D maybe TRBD2 (7 bases). Germline V gives CDR1 SGHDN, CDR2 FVKESK. Trimming left V 3 bases short and J 4 bases short, with 17 bases between. The CDR3 is 16 residues long. In DNA, the CDR3 is TGTGCCAGCAGCCAGATGGGGCGGGGGCCAGCAGATACGCAGTATTTT. Translating it yields CASSQMGRGPADTQYF.

The chain's CDR3 is CASTPGYGPYEQYF. The CDR3 DNA reads TGCGCCAGCACCCCCGGGTATGGGCCCTACGAGCAGTACTTC. V gene TRBV5-1 combines with J gene TRBJ2-7; the D is unclear. The germline gives CDR1 SGHRS, CDR2 YFSETQ. The CDR3 loop spans 14 amino acids. V gave up 6 bases and J gave up 2 bases, with 15 bases separating them.

This clonotype has more than one count but fewer than ten. The chain employs TRBV7-2 and TRBJ1-1; D not resolved. Trimming removed 6 bases at V and 0 bases at J, with 14 bases between. The CDR3 is made up of 15 amino acids. From germline, CDR1 is SGHTA and CDR2 FQGNSA. The CDR3 here is CASRVAARMNTEAFF. CDR3 coding DNA: TGTGCCAGCAGAGTGGCAGCGCGAATGAACACTGAAGCTTTCTTT.

The rearrangement uses TRBV3-1 and TRBJ1-6; D is unclear. Trimming took 3 bases from V and 13 from J, leaving 16 bases between them. Per germline, CDR1 LGHDT and CDR2 YNNKEL (reference sequence). The CDR3 has 14 residues. CDR3 amino acids: CASSQAHAINPLHF. The DNA for the CDR3 is TGTGCCAGCAGCCAGGCACACGCAATTAATCCCCTCCACTTT.

The V call is TRBV18, the J call TRBJ1-2, with 7 positions matching TRBD1. CDR1 is KGHSH, CDR2 LQKENI, per germline. This CDR3 has 14 amino acids. The junction had 5 bases not matched to a gene; V was cut back by 3 bases and J by 4 bases. CDR3 nucleotide sequence: TGTGCCAGCTCACCGGGACAGACCTCCTATGGCTACACCTTC. Its protein product is CASSPGQTSYGYTF.

At least ten counts were recorded for this clonotype. V gene TRBV7-2 combines with J gene TRBJ1-2; 7 bases match TRBD1. J was trimmed by 8 bases and V by 4 bases; bases with no gene match: 7. CDR1 and CDR2 (germline): SGHTA, FQGNSA. The CDR3 contains 13 residues. The CDR3 nucleotides are TGTGCCAGCAGCTCCGCAAACAGGGGCGGCTACACCTTC. As protein: CASSSANRGGYTF.

V gene TRBV10-3 combines with J gene TRBJ1-2, with TRBD1 matching over 7 bases. The CDR3 length is 13 residues. V dropped 10 bases and J dropped 8; count of bases not matched to a gene: 13. Germline assignment: CDR1 ENHRY and CDR2 SYGVKD. The CDR3 nucleotides are TGTGCCACTCAGGAAGTAGGGGGCATGGGCTACACCTTC. It yields the protein CATQEVGGMGYTF.

There are a few counts of this clonotype. V gene TRBV27 combines with J gene TRBJ2-4; 9 bases agree with TRBD1. This CDR3 is 16 amino acids long. CDR1 MNHEY and CDR2 SMNVEV come from the germline V gene (reference sequence). Losses at the gene ends were 5 bases for V and 7 bases for J; bases not matched to a gene: 12. The CDR3 DNA sequence: TGTGCCAGCAGTCGATCCCCGGGACAGGGTCCGAACATTCAGTACTTC. The encoded protein is CASSRSPGQGPNIQYF.

The sample holds a few counts of this clonotype. The chain combines TRBV29-1 with TRBJ1-5; 7 bases are a match to TRBD1. V shed 6 bases and J 3 bases; nucleotides not matched to a gene: 5. This CDR3 is 13 amino acids long. In germline, CDR1 is SQVTM, CDR2 ANQGSEA. The CDR3 region is CSVGQDFNQPQHF. The CDR3 nucleotides are TGCAGCGTCGGACAGGACTTCAATCAGCCCCAGCATTTT.

This clonotype was observed a handful of times. V is TRBV6-2 or TRBV6-3 and J is TRBJ2-7; D possibly matches TRBD1 or TRBD2 (5 bases each). This CDR3 region has 14 residues. The germline gives CDR1 MNHEY, CDR2 SVGEGT. The V gene lost 3 bases and the J gene lost 4 bases, with 13 bases spanning the gap. The CDR3 DNA is TGTGCCAGCAGTTATGGGACGGACCCTTACGAGCAGTACGTC. Translating gives CASSYGTDPYEQYV.

The chain employs TRBV10-3 and TRBJ1-5, with D possibly matching TRBD1 (5 bases). Germline V gives CDR1 ENHRY, CDR2 SYGVKD. V dropped 0 bases and J dropped 6 bases, with 12 bases sitting between them. The CDR3 is made up of 15 amino acids. The CDR3 region is CAISESKVGGQPQHF. The CDR3 region has the DNA TGTGCCATCAGTGAGTCCAAAGTGGGGGGTCAGCCCCAGCATTTT.

In its sample, this clonotype was seen many times. This rearrangement joins TRBV10-2 to TRBJ2-5; maybe TRBD2 (5 bases). Trimming shortened V by 4 bases and J by 4 bases, and 7 bases separated the two germline ends. This CDR3 comprises 12 residues. Germline CDR1 reads WSHSY; CDR2 reads SAAADI. The CDR3 protein is CASSAGGETQYF. CDR3 in DNA: TGCGCCAGCAGTGCCGGAGGAGAGACCCAGTACTTC.

This clonotype was recorded a few times. This chain connects TRBV27 to TRBJ2-2; no clear D. CDR1 is MNHEY, CDR2 SMNVEV, per germline (reference sequence). Trimming cost V 2 bases and J 4 bases, with 8 bases left between them. CDR3 length equals 14 residues. Written as DNA, the CDR3 is TGTGCCAGCAGTTTACAGGCGCGCACCGGGGAGCTGTTTTTT. Translated, it gives CASSLQARTGELFF.

This clonotype has only a few counts. This chain links TRBV12-3 or TRBV12-4 with TRBJ2-3; D is unresolved. Trimming removed 3 bases at V and 6 bases at J, with 13 bases between. This CDR3 is 14 amino acids long. The CDR3 here is CASSFRREIDTQYF. The CDR3 DNA reads TGTGCCAGCAGTTTTAGACGTGAAATCGATACGCAGTATTTT.

In its sample, this clonotype was seen many times. The chain links TRBV5-1 to TRBJ1-2, with TRBD1 as a possible D gene (6 bases). Germline V gene sequence: CDR1 SGHRS, CDR2 YFSETQ. The CDR3 is made up of 15 amino acids. V lost 2 bases, J lost 2 bases, and 13 bases lay in between. The CDR3 nucleotides read TGCGCCAGCAGCTTTGGTTCGGGGGCCAACTATGGCTACACCTTC. Its protein is CASSFGSGANYGYTF.

CDR3 region: CASNGQYSDAFF. CDR3 DNA sequence: TGTGCCTCAAACGGACAGTATTCGGATGCTTTCTTT. The chain recombines TRBV30 with TRBJ1-1, with a possible D match to TRBD1 (6 bases). CDR3 size: 12 residues. V was pared by 7 bases and J by 11 bases, with 20 bases between. Germline V gene data show CDR1 as GTSNPN and CDR2 as SVGIG (reference sequence).

This clonotype was detected a few times. V and J are TRBV20-1 and TRBJ2-4, with 12 bases identical to TRBD2. This CDR3 comprises 15 residues. V gave up 2 bases and J gave up 10 bases; unmatched junction bases: 9. Germline CDR1 DFQATT, CDR2 SNEGSKA (reference sequence). The CDR3 sequence is CSARPYGTSGLIQYF. The CDR3 coding sequence is TGCAGTGCTAGACCCTACGGGACTAGCGGGCTGATTCAGTACTTC.

The chain uses TRBV2 and TRBJ2-7, with 10 bases lining up with TRBD1. The CDR3 is 13 amino acids. J gave up 4 bases and V 6 bases, and 3 bases lay outside the gene matches. Germline lookup yields CDR1 SNHLY and CDR2 FYNNEI. CDR3 nucleotide sequence: TGTGCCAGCAGCGGACAGGGGGGGTACGAGCAGTACGTC. This sequence encodes CASSGQGGYEQYV.